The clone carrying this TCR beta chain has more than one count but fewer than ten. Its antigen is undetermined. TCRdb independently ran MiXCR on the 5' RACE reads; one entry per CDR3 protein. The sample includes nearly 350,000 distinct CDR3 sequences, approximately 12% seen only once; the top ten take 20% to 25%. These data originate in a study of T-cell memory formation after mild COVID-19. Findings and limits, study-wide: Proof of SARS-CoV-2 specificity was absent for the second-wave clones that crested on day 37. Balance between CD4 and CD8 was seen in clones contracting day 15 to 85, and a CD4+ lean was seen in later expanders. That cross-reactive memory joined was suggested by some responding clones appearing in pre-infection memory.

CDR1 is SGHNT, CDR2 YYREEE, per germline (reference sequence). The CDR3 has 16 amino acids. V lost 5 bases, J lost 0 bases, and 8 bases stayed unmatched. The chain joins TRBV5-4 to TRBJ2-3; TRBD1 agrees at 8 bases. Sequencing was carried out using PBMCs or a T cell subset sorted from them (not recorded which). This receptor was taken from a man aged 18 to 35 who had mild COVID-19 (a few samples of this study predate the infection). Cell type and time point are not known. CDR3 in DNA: TGTGCCAGCAGGCCACAGGGGGTTTCTAGCACAGATACGCAGTATTTT. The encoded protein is CASRPQGVSSTDTQYF.